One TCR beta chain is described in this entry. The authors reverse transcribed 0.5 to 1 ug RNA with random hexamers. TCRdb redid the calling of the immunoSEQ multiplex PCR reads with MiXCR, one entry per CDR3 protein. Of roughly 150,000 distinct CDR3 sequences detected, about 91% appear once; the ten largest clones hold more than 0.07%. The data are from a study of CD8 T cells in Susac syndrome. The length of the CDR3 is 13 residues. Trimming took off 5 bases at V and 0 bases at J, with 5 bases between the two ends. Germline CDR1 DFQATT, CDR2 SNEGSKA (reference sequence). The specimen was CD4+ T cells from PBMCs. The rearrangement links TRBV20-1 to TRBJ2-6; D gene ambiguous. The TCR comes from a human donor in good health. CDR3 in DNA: TGCAGTGCTCAGCACTCTGGGGCCAACGTCCTGACTTTC. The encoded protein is CSAQHSGANVLTF.